The 8 T cell receptor beta chains below were found in one sample sequenced in a study of CD8 T cells in Susac syndrome. Reverse transcription of roughly 0.5 to 1 ug RNA was carried out with random hexamers. Using its own MiXCR run on the immunoSEQ multiplex PCR reads, TCRdb lists one record per CDR3 protein. The data hold about 180,000 distinct CDR3 sequences, with 85% to 95% observed a single time. Sequenced material: CD4+ T cells from PBMCs. The source is a human donor with Susac syndrome.

The rearrangement joins TRBV11-2 to TRBJ1-1; D gene ambiguous. Between the trimmed V and J ends, which lost 0 bases and 10 bases, there was a span of 9 bases. There are 12 residues in the CDR3. The germline gives CDR1 SGHAT, CDR2 FQNNGV. The CDR3 coding sequence is TGTGCCAGCAGCTTAGAGGGTTACAGAGCTTTCTTT. It codes for CASSLEGYRAFF.

V usage is TRBV7-2 and J usage is TRBJ2-3; D is perhaps TRBD1 or TRBD2 (6 bases each). The V end lost 6 bases, the J end lost 0 bases, and 13 bases lay between the germline ends. The length of the CDR3 is 15 residues. Germline assignment: CDR1 SGHTA and CDR2 FQGNSA. CDR3 nucleotides: TGTGCCAGCAGTGTGATGGGGGGCAGCACAGATACGCAGTATTTT. This encodes CASSVMGGSTDTQYF.

DNA of the CDR3: TGTGCCAGCCTCTCCCGGCAGGGAGGGGAGACCCAGTACTTC. Encoded protein: CASLSRQGGETQYF. The rearrangement uses TRBV2 and TRBJ2-5, with 7 bases identical to TRBD2. Trimming cost V 8 bases and J 5 bases; bases outside gene matches: 11. Germline V lookup: CDR1 SNHLY, CDR2 FYNNEI. This CDR3 has 14 amino acids.

CDR3 protein: CAIMPGTGSNEQFF. The DNA of the CDR3 is TGTGCCATCATGCCCGGGACAGGGAGTAATGAGCAGTTCTTC. V is TRBV10-3 and J is TRBJ2-1; 9 nucleotides line up with TRBD1. CDR1 is ENHRY, CDR2 SYGVKD, per germline. This CDR3 has 14 amino acids. V shed 7 bases, J shed 7 bases, and the junction held 8 bases outside the gene matches.

The chain links TRBV2 to TRBJ1-1; 7 bases are a match to TRBD1. Germline V gives CDR1 SNHLY, CDR2 FYNNEI. CDR3 length equals 13 residues. Losses at the gene ends were 7 bases for V and 5 bases for J; bases not matched to a gene: 7. The CDR3 nucleotides are TGTGCCAGCATTAGAGGGGGCATGACTGAAGCTTTCTTT. It yields the protein CASIRGGMTEAFF.

The V call is TRBV4-1, the J call TRBJ2-1; 8 positions agree with TRBD2. In germline, CDR1 is MGHRA, CDR2 YSYEKL. The V segment lost 1 base and the J segment 4 bases; nucleotides outside the gene matches: 6. This CDR3 is 16 amino acids long. The CDR3 loop reads CASSQALRGAYNEQFF. In DNA, the CDR3 is TGCGCCAGCAGCCAAGCGTTGCGGGGGGCATACAATGAGCAGTTCTTC.

The chain links TRBV14 to TRBJ1-5, with D possibly being TRBD1 (6 bases). Germline assignment: CDR1 SGHDN and CDR2 FVKESK. The CDR3 runs to 15 residues. V shed 0 bases and J shed 3 bases, with 9 bases lying between them. CDR3 in DNA: TGTGCCAGCAGCCAAGATGACAGGAACAATCAGCCCCAGCATTTT. Translated: CASSQDDRNNQPQHF.

The gene calls are TRBV7-9 and TRBJ1-4; D is uncertain. The germline V gene has CDR1 SEHNR and CDR2 FQNEAQ (reference sequence). Trimming took 8 bases from V and 5 from J, leaving 15 bases between them. CDR3 size: 14 residues. This CDR3 reads CASYDISGNEKLFF. For the CDR3, the DNA is TGTGCCAGCTATGATATATCCGGCAATGAAAAACTGTTTTTT.